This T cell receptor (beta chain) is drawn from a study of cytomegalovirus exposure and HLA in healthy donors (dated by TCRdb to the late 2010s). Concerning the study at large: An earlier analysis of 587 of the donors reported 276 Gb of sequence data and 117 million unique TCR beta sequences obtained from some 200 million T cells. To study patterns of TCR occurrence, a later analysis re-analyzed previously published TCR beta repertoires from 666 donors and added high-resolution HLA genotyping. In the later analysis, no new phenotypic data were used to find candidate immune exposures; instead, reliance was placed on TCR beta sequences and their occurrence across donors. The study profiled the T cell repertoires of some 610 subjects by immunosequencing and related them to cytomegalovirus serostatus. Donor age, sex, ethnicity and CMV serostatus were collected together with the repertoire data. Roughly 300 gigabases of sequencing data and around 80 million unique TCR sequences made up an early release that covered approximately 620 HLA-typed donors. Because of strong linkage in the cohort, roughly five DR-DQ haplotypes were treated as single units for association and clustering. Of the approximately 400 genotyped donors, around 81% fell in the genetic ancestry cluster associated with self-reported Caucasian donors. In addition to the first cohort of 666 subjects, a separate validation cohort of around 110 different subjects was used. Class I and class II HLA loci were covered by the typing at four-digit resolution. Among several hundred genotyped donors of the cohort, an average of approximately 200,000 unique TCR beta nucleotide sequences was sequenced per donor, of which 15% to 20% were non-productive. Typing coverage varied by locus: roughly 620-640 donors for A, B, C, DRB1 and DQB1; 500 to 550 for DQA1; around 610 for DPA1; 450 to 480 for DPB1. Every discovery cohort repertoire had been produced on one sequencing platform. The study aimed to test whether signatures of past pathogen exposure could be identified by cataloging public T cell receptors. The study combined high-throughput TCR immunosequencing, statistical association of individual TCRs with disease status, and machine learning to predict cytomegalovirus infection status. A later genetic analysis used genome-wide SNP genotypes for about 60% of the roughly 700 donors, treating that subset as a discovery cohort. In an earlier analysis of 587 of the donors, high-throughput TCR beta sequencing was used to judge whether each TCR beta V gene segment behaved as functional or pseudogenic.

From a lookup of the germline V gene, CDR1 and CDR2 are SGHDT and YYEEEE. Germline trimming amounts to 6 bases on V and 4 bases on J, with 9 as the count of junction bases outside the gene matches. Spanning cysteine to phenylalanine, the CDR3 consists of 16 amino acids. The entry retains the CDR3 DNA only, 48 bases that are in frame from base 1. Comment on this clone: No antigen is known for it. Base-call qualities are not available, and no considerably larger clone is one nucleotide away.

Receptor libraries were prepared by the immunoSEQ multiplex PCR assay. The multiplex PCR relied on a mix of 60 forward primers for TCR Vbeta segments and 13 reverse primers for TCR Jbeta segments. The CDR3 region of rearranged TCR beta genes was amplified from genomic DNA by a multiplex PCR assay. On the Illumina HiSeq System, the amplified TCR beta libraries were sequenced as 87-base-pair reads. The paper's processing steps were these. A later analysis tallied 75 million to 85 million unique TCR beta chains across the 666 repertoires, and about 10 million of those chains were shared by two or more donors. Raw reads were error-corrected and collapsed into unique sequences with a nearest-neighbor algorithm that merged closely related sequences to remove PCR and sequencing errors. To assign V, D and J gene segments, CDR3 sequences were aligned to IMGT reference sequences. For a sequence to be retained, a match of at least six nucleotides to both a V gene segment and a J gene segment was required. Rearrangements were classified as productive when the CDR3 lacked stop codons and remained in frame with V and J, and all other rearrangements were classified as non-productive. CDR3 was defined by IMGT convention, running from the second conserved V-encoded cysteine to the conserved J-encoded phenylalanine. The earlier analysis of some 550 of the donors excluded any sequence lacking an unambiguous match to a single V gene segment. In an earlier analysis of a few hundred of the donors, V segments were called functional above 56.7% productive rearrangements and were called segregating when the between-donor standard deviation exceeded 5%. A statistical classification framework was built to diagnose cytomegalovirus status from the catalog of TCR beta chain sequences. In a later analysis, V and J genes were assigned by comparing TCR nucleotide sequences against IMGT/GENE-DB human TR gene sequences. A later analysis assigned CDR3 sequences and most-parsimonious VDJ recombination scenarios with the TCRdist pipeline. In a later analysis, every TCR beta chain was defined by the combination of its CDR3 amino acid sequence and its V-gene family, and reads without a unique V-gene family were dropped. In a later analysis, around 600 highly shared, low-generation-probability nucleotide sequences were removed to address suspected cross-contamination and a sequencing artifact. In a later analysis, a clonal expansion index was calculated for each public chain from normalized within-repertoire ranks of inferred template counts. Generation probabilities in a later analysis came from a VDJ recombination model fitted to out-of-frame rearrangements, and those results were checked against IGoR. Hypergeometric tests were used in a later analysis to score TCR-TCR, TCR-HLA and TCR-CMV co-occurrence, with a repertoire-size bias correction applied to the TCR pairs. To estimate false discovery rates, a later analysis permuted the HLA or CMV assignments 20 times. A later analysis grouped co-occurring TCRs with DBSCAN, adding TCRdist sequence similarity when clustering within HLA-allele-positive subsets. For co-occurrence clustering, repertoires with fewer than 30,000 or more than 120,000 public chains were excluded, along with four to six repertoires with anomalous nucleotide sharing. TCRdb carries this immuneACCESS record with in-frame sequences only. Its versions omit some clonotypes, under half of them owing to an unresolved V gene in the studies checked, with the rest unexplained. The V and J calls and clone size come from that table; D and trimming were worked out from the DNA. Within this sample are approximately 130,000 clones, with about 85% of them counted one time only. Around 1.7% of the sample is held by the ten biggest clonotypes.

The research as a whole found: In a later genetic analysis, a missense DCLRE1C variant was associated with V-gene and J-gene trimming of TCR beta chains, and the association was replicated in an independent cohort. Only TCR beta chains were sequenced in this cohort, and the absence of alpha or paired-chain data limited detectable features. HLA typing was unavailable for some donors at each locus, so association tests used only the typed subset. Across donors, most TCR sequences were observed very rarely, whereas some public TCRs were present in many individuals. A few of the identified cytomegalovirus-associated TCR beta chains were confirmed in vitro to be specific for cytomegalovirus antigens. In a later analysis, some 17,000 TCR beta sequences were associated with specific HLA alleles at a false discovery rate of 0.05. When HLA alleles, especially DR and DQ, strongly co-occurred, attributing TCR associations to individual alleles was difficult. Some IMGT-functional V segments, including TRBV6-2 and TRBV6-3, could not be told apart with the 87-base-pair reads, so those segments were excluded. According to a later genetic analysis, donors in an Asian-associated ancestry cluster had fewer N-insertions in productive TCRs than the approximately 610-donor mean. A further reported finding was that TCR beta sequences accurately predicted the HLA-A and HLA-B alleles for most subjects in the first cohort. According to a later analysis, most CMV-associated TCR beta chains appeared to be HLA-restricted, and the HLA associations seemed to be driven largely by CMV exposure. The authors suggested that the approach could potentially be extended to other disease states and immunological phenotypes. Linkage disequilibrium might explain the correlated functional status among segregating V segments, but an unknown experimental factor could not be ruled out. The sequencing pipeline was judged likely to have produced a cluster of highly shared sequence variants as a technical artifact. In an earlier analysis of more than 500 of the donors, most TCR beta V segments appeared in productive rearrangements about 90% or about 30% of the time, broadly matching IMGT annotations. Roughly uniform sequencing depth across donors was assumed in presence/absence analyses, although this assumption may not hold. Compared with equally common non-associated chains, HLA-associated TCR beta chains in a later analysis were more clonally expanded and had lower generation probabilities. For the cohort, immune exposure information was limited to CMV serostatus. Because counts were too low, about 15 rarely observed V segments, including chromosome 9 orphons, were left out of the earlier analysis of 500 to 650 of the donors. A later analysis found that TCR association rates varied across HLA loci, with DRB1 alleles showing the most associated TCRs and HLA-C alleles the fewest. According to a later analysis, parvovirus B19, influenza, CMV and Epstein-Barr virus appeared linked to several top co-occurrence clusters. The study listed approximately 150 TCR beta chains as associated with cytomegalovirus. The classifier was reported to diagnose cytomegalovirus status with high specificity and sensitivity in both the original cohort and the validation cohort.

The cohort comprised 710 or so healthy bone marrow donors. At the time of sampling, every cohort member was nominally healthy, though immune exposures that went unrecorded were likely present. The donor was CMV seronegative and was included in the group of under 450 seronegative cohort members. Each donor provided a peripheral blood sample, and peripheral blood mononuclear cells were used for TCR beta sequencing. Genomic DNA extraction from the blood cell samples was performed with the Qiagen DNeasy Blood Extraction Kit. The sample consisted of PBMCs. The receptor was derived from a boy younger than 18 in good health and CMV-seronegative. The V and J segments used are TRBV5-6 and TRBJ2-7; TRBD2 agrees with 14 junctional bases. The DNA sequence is TGTGCCAGCACCCCCATTGGACTAGCGGGGGGTTACGAGCAGTACTTC. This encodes CASTPIGLAGGYEQYF.